These 2 T cell receptor beta chains were sequenced from one sample in a study of shared clonotypes between healthy human individuals. Sequencing used immunoSEQ multiplex PCR; TCRdb keeps in-frame clones, though not all of them. The data hold a few million clones, with approximately 90% observed a single time. Sequenced material: naive CD4+ T cells sorted from blood. Subset of the sample: CD45RA+ positively selected. These receptors were taken from a man younger than 35 in good health.

The chain employs TRBV10-2 and TRBJ2-7, with D maybe TRBD2 (5 bases). CDR3 length: 13 amino acids. Germline assignment: CDR1 WSHSY and CDR2 SAAADI. Trimming took 5 bases from V and 3 from J, leaving 11 bases between them. In DNA form, the CDR3 reads TGCGCCAGCAGTCGGGGAGTGAACTACGAGCAGTACTTC. Amino acids: CASSRGVNYEQYF.

V is TRBV7-9 and J is TRBJ2-7; TRBD1 matches 9 bases. This CDR3 comprises 13 residues. J was trimmed by 7 bases and V by 5 bases; bases with no gene match: 6. The germline gives CDR1 SEHNR, CDR2 FQNEAQ (reference sequence). This CDR3 reads CASSPDRGPEQYF. DNA for the CDR3: TGTGCCAGCAGCCCGGACAGGGGCCCGGAGCAGTACTTC.